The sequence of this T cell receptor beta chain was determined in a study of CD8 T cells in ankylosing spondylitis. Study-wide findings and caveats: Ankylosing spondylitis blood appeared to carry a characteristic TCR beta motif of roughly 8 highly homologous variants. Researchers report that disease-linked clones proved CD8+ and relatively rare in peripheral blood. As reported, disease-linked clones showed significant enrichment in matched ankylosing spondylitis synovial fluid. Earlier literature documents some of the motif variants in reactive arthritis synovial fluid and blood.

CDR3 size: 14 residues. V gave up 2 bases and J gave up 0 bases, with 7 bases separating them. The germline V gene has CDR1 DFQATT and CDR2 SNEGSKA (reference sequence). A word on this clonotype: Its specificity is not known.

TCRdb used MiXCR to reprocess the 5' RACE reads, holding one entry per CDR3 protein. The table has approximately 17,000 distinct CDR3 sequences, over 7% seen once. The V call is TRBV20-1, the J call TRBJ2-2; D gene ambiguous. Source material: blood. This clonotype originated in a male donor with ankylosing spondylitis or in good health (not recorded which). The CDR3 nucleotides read TGCAGTGCTAGAAGACAAACGAACACCGGGGAGCTGTTTTTT. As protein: CSARRQTNTGELFF.